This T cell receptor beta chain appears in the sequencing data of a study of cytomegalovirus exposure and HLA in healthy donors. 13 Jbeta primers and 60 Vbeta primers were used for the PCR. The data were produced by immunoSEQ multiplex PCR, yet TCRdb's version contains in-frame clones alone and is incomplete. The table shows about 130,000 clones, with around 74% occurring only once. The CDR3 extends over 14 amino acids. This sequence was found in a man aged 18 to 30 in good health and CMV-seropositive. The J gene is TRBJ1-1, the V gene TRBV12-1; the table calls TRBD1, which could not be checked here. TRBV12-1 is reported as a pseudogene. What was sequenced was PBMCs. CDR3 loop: CASSLIKGVESAFF. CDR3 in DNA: TGTGCCAGCAGCCTAATTAAGGGGGTCGAGTCAGCTTTCTTT.